The clone carrying this TCR beta chain came up a few times. This sample is drawn from a study of beta chain features in type 1 diabetes. Across the whole study: Sorted cells, around 100 million in number, were examined across all samples.

The entirety of the isolated RNA underwent reverse transcription, so expressed TCRB transcripts were sequenced. This table comes from immunoSEQ multiplex PCR, and its TCRdb copy is limited to in-frame clones, with some not included. The sample lists about 300,000 clones; about 8% were seen once. Deletions cut 0 bases from V and 10 bases from J, with 4 bases between. CDR3 length equals 11 residues. CDR1 is LGHNA and CDR2 is YNFKEQ in the germline V gene. The sequence came from a woman aged 18-35 years in good health. The rearrangement joins TRBV4-2 to TRBJ2-1; D remains unclear. The sample comprised central memory CD4+ T cells from blood. CDR3 sequence: CASSQDSEQFF. The DNA of the CDR3 is TGTGCCAGCAGCCAAGATTCAGAGCAGTTCTTC.